This TCR beta chain was found in a study of shared clonotypes between healthy human individuals. Notes on the study in general: Non-shared clonotypes displayed generation probabilities falling below those of clonotypes present in all four donors. About 4.5% of naive CD4 clonotypes were common to a handful of donors. Measured sharing among donors was expected to vary with sequencing depth.

The repertoire was sequenced with immunoSEQ multiplex PCR; TCRdb's copy has only in-frame clones and lacks some. The repertoire holds hundreds of thousands of clones, roughly 95% seen once, with approximately 0.1% in the top ten. Cells designated naive CD8 were CD45RO-negative and were positively selected for CCR7, with terminally differentiated effector memory CD45RA+ cells excluded. The study drew its donors from healthy HIV-negative adults without recent acute infections or vaccinations. V lost 3 bases and J lost 8; bases outside the gene matches: 6. The CDR3 runs 14 residues. In germline, CDR1 is GTSNPN, CDR2 SVGIG (reference sequence). Comments on this clone: The antigen remains unidentified.

The chain joins TRBV30 to TRBJ1-6; TRBD1 matches at 8 bases. Sequenced material: naive CD8+ T cells sorted from blood. This receptor was taken from a woman aged 30 to 39 in good health. The CDR3 sequence is CAWSWTGKDSPLHF. Here the CDR3 DNA reads TGTGCCTGGAGCTGGACAGGGAAAGATTCACCCCTCCACTTT.